One sample yielded the 11 T cell receptor beta chains listed below, sequenced in a study of OX40 agonist ivuxolimab in advanced cancers. The assay was immunoSEQ multiplex PCR, and TCRdb's table has in-frame clones only and misses some. Among about 31,000 clones listed, more than 75% were seen once. Sequenced material: CD4+ or CD8+ T cells sorted from blood, taken in a trial of the OX40 agonist ivuxolimab. The source is an adult with an advanced solid tumor such as melanoma, head and neck, liver or kidney cancer.

As concerns this clone: Relative to the germline gene, one junction end is altered; a read error may explain this. The J gene is TRBJ2-7, the V gene TRBV9, with 11 positions matching TRBD2. This CDR3 region has 15 residues. Looked up from germline, CDR1 is SGDLS and CDR2 is YYNGEE. The CDR3 is CASSPQPGTSGILNF. CDR3 DNA: TGTGCCAGCAGCCCACAACCCGGGACTAGCGGCATCTTAAACTTC. The full variable domain, in which reference TRBV9 and TRBJ2-7 provide the parts outside the CDR3, is DSGVTQTPKHLITATGQRVTLRCSPRSGDLSVYWYQQSLDQGLQFLIQYYNGEERAKGNILERFSAQQFPDLHSELNLSSLELGDSALYFCASSPQPGTSGILNFGPGTRLTVT.

The J gene is TRBJ2-5, the V gene TRBV29-1, with a possible D match to TRBD1 (6 bases). The germline gives CDR1 SQVTM, CDR2 ANQGSEA. V was clipped by 4 bases and J by 5 bases, with 14 bases between them. The CDR3 length is 13 residues. The chain's CDR3 is CSVGEPRGETQYF. CDR3 DNA sequence: TGCAGCGTTGGGGAACCTAGGGGGGAGACCCAGTACTTC.

The chain couples TRBV5-1 to TRBJ2-7, with D hard to call. The V gene lost 3 bases and the J gene lost 3 bases, with 10 bases spanning the gap. The germline CDR1 and CDR2 sequences are SGHRS and YFSETQ. The CDR3 is made up of 13 amino acids. The CDR3, as DNA: TGCGCCAGCAGCTCAGGACCAGGCTACGAGCAGTACTTC. Its translation is CASSSGPGYEQYF.

The chain employs TRBV6-5 and TRBJ2-5; D is possibly TRBD1 or TRBD2 (6 bases each). Germline loops: CDR1 MNHEY, CDR2 SVGAGI. This CDR3 has 14 residues. V was clipped by 2 bases and J by 4 bases, with 11 bases between them. CDR3 sequence: CASSYGGQGETQYF. The DNA for the CDR3 is TGTGCCAGCAGTTACGGGGGGCAGGGAGAGACCCAGTACTTC.

The rearrangement joins TRBV11-2 to TRBJ1-4; D might be TRBD1 (6 bases). Germline V CDR1 and CDR2: SGHAT, FQNNGV. The CDR3 is 14 amino acids. Trimming removed 5 bases at V and 8 bases at J, with 15 bases between. The CDR3 region has the DNA TGTGCCAGCAGCCTGGACAGTCGTGGCGAAAAACTGTTTTTT. It encodes CASSLDSRGEKLFF. The whole variable domain, filled in from reference TRBV11-2 and TRBJ1-4, reads EAGVAQSPRYKIIEKRQSVAFWCNPISGHATLYWYQQILGQGPKLLIQFQNNGVVDDSQLPKDRFSAERLKGVDSTLKIQPAKLEDSAVYLCASSLDSRGEKLFFGSGTQLSVL.

This clone was seen only once. This sequence joins TRBV29-1 and TRBJ1-1, with unresolved D. The V end lost 4 bases, the J end lost 6 bases, and 12 bases lay between the germline ends. The germline gives CDR1 SQVTM, CDR2 ANQGSEA. This CDR3 has 12 amino acids. DNA for the CDR3: TGCAGCGTTGTTGGGGTAGGCCCTGAAGCTTTCTTT. Translating it yields CSVVGVGPEAFF.

The DNA of the CDR3 is TGTGCCAGCAGCTTAGACACCCTAGGTGAGCAGTTCTTC. Protein product: CASSLDTLGEQFF. V and J are TRBV11-2 and TRBJ2-1; unclear D gene. Per germline, CDR1 SGHAT and CDR2 FQNNGV. The CDR3 runs 13 residues. The germline V and J ends were trimmed by 0 bases and 9 bases, with 9 bases remaining between them.

The gene calls are TRBV19 and TRBJ2-7, with 8 bases lining up with TRBD2. The CDR3 consists of 16 residues. The germline gives CDR1 LNHDA, CDR2 SQIVND (reference sequence). The V gene end was trimmed by 3 bases and the J gene end by 1 base; junction bases not matched to a gene: 8. The CDR3 DNA reads as TGTGCCAGTAGTATTGGGTTGAGCGGGAGTTCCTACGAGCAGTACTTC. It translates to CASSIGLSGSSYEQYF.

The chain couples TRBV27 to TRBJ2-7, with no clear D. The V gene's germline CDR1 is MNHEY and CDR2 SMNVEV (reference sequence). CDR3 length: 14 residues. V was cut by 8 bases and J by 1 base, with 15 bases left in between. CDR3 loop: CASAMRLASYEQYF. The CDR3 region has the DNA TGTGCCAGCGCTATGAGACTGGCTTCCTACGAGCAGTACTTC.

The genes are TRBV10-3 and TRBJ2-5; 9 bases line up with TRBD2. From germline, CDR1 is ENHRY and CDR2 SYGVKD. The CDR3 runs to 14 residues. V dropped 10 bases and J dropped 1; count of bases not matched to a gene: 7. DNA of the CDR3: TGTGCCAGCGAAGCGGGGGGCGCCCAAGAGACCCAGTACTTC. Translating it yields CASEAGGAQETQYF.

The V call is TRBV12-5, the J call TRBJ2-1; 12 bases map to TRBD2. The V gene end was trimmed by 3 bases and the J gene end by 0 bases; junction bases not matched to a gene: 0. This CDR3 spans 16 amino acids. The germline V gene has CDR1 LGHNT and CDR2 FRNRAP. The CDR3 DNA is TGTGCTAGTGGTTTACTAGCGGGAGGCTCCTACAATGAGCAGTTCTTC. This codes for CASGLLAGGSYNEQFF.